These T cell receptor beta chains were read from a single sample in a study of cytomegalovirus exposure and HLA in healthy donors. Sequenced by immunoSEQ multiplex PCR; TCRdb stores in-frame clones only, minus some. Here the sample spans roughly 100,000 clones, about 88% being singletons. Sequenced input: PBMCs. The receptors derive from a woman aged 18-29 years in good health and CMV-seropositive. Each CDR3 is given with its conserved first and last residue. D genes are given only for firm matches. Clone size is not always given. Where it is, it says once, few, many or a class for expanded clones.

v_gene: TRBV4-1; j_gene: TRBJ2-5; abundance: .; d_gene: TRBD2; CDR3nt: TGCGCCAGCAGCCAAGTCCCCGGGTGGGCTAGCGGGGTTCGGGAGACCCAGTACTTC; CDR3aa: CASSQVPGWASGVRETQYF
v_gene: TRBV5-5; j_gene: TRBJ2-2; abundance: .; d_gene: .; CDR3nt: TGTGCCAGCAGCTTGCGTCCACTACTCAACACCGGGGAGCTGTTTTTT; CDR3aa: CASSLRPLLNTGELFF
v_gene: TRBV6-6; j_gene: TRBJ1-2; abundance: .; d_gene: TRBD1; CDR3nt: TGTGCCAGCACCGCAGACAGGGGGCGAGGAGGCTACACCTTC; CDR3aa: CASTADRGRGGYTF
v_gene: TRBV27; j_gene: TRBJ2-2; abundance: .; d_gene: TRBD1; CDR3nt: TGTGCCAGTTGCCACAGGGGGCGGACCGGGGAGCTGTTTTTT; CDR3aa: CASCHRGRTGELFF
v_gene: TRBV4-3; j_gene: TRBJ1-6; abundance: .; d_gene: .; CDR3nt: TGCGCCAGCAGTAGGGGGGGGGATTCACCCCTCCACTTT; CDR3aa: CASSRGGDSPLHF
v_gene: TRBV5-7; j_gene: TRBJ1-4; abundance: .; d_gene: TRBD1; CDR3nt: TGTGCCAGCAGCTTGGGGGGGACAGGTAATGGAGATGAAAAACTGTTTTTT; CDR3aa: CASSLGGTGNGDEKLFF
v_gene: TRBV18; j_gene: TRBJ1-1; abundance: .; d_gene: .; CDR3nt: TGTGCCAGCTCAACCGGGAGATTAGAAGCTTTCTTT; CDR3aa: CASSTGRLEAFF
v_gene: TRBV25-1; j_gene: TRBJ2-3; abundance: .; d_gene: .; CDR3nt: TGTGCCAGCAGTGTAAAGTCCCCCTCTAGTCCTAGCACAGATACGCAGTATTTT; CDR3aa: CASSVKSPSSPSTDTQYF
v_gene: TRBV28; j_gene: TRBJ2-2; abundance: .; d_gene: TRBD1; CDR3nt: TGTGCCAGCACTGCCCCAGGACAGGGTGATAACACCGGGGAGCTGTTTTTT; CDR3aa: CASTAPGQGDNTGELFF
v_gene: TRBV27; j_gene: TRBJ1-1; abundance: .; d_gene: TRBD1; CDR3nt: TGTGCCAGCAGTTTCGGGACAGGCACTGAAGCTTTCTTT; CDR3aa: CASSFGTGTEAFF
v_gene: TRBV14; j_gene: TRBJ1-4; abundance: once; d_gene: TRBD1; CDR3nt: TGTGCCAGCAGCCTTTACGCGACAGGGGGTATTAATGAAAAACTGTTTTTT; CDR3aa: CASSLYATGGINEKLFF
v_gene: TRBV15; j_gene: TRBJ1-4; abundance: .; d_gene: .; CDR3nt: TGTGCCACCGGGGGGGGGCGAGGATCTAATGAAAAACTGTTTTTT; CDR3aa: CATGGGRGSNEKLFF
v_gene: TRBV5-6; j_gene: TRBJ2-5; abundance: .; d_gene: .; CDR3nt: TGTGCCAGCAGCGGGCTAGCGTGGGAGACCCAGTACTTC; CDR3aa: CASSGLAWETQYF
v_gene: TRBV4-1; j_gene: TRBJ1-5; abundance: .; d_gene: .; CDR3nt: TGCGCCAGCAGCCAAGAGGTGGACATGCAAAAACCCCAGCATTTT; CDR3aa: CASSQEVDMQKPQHF
v_gene: TRBV20-1; j_gene: TRBJ2-7; abundance: .; d_gene: .; CDR3nt: TGCAGTGCCGAACAGGGCGGCGAGCAGTACTTC; CDR3aa: CSAEQGGEQYF
v_gene: TRBV13; j_gene: TRBJ2-5; abundance: .; d_gene: TRBD2; CDR3nt: TGTGCCAGCAGCTTACGGGGCGGGGGGGCCGGAGAGACCCAGTACTTC; CDR3aa: CASSLRGGGAGETQYF